The entry below gives a single T cell receptor (beta chain) sequence along with its context. Its antigen is unidentified. V dropped 6 bases and J dropped 8 bases, with 17 bases sitting between them. This CDR3 is 14 amino acids long. Germline V gives CDR1 MDHEN, CDR2 SYDVKM. Primers included in the PCR were 60 Vbeta and 13 Jbeta primers. The data were produced by immunoSEQ multiplex PCR, yet TCRdb's version contains in-frame clones alone and is incomplete. Of about 77,000 clones in the sample, 70% to 85% were seen once. This entry belongs to a study of cytomegalovirus exposure and HLA in healthy donors. Notes on the study in general: The study found most TCR sequences rare, yet found some public TCRs in many donors. Across donors, presence/absence analyses took sequencing depth to be roughly uniform. In a later analysis, at a false discovery rate of 0.05, about 17,000 TCR beta sequences matched HLA alleles.

The chain links TRBV28 to TRBJ1-5; perhaps TRBD1 as D (5 bases). This receptor was identified in a woman between 35 and 50 years old in good health and CMV-seronegative. The specimen was PBMCs. The CDR3 here is CASRPSGGEKPQHF. In DNA form, the CDR3 reads TGTGCCAGCAGGCCCTCGGGGGGGGAGAAGCCCCAGCATTTT.